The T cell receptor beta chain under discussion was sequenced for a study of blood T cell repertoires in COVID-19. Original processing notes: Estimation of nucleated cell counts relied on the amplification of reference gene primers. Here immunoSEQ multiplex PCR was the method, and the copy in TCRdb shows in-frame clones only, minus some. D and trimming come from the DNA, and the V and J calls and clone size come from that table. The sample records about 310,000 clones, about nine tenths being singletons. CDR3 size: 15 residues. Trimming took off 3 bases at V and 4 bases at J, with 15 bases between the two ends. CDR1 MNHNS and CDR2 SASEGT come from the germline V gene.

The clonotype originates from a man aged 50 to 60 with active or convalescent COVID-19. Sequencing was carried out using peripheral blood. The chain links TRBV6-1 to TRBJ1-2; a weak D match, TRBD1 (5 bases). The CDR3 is CASSDRRGGIYGYTF. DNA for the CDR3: TGTGCCAGCAGTGACCGACGCGGGGGGATCTATGGCTACACCTTC.